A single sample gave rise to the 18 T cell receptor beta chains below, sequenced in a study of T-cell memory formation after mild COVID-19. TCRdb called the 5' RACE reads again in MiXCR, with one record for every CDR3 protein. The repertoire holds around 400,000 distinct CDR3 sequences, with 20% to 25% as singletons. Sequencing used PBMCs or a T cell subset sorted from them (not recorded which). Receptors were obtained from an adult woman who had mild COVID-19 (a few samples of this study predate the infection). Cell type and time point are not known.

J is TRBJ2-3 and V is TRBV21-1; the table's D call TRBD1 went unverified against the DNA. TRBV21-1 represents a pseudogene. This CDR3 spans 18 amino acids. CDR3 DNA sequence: TGTGCCAGCAGCAACCGCGAGGCGGGGGCTCCTAGCACAGATACGCAGTATTTT. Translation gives CASSNREAGAPSTDTQYF.

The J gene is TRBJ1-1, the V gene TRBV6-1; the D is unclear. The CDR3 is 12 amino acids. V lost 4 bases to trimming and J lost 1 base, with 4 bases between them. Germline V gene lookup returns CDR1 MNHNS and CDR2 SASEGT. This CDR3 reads CASSVWNTEAFF. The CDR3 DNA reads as TGTGCCAGCAGTGTATGGAACACTGAAGCTTTCTTT.

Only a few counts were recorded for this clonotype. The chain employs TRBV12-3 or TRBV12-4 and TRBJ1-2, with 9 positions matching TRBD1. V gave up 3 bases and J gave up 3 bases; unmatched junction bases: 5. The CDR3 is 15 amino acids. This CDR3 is CASSFGDRAYYGYTF. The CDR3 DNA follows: TGTGCCAGCAGTTTCGGGGACAGGGCCTACTATGGCTACACCTTC.

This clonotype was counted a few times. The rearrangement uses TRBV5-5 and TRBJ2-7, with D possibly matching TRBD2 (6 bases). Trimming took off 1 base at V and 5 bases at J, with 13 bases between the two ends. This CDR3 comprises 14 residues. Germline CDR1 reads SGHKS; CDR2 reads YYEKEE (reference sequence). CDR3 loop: CASSLYSGDDEQYF. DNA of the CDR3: TGTGCCAGCAGCTTGTATTCGGGGGACGACGAGCAGTACTTC.

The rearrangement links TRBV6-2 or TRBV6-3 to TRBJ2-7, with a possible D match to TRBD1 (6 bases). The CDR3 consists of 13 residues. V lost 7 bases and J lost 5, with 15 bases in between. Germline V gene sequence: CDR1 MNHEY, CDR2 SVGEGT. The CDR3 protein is CASTPAGDHEQYF. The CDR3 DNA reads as TGTGCCAGCACCCCAGCAGGGGACCACGAGCAGTACTTC.

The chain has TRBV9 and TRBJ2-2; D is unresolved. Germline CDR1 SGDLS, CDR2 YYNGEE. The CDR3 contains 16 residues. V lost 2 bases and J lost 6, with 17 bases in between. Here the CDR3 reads CASSVGYTGSAGELFF. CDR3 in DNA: TGTGCCAGCAGCGTGGGATACACGGGCTCCGCCGGGGAGCTGTTTTTT.

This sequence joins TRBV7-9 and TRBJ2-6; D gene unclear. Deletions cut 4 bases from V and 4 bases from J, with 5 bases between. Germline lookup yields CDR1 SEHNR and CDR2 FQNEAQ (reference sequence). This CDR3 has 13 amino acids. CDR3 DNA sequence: TGTGCCAGCAGCTCCGCCGGGGCCAACGTCCTGACTTTC. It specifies CASSSAGANVLTF.

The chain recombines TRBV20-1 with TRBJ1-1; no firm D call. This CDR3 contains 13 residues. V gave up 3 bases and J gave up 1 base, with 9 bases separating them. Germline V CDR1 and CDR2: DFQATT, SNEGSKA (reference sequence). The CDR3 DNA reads TGCAGTGCTAGGAGGTCGTCGAACACTGAAGCTTTCTTT. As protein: CSARRSSNTEAFF.

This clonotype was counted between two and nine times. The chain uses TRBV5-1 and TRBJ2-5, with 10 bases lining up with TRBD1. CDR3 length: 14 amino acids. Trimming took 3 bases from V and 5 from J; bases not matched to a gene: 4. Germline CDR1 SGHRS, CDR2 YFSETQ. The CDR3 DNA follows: TGCGCCAGCAGCTCACTGACAGGGGGCGAGACCCAGTACTTC. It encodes CASSSLTGGETQYF.

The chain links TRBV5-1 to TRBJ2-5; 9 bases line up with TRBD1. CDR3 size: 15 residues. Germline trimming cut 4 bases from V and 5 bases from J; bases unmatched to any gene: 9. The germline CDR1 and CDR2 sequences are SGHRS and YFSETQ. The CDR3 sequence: CASSPGQGSKETQYF. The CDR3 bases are TGCGCCAGCAGCCCTGGACAGGGGTCGAAGGAGACCCAGTACTTC. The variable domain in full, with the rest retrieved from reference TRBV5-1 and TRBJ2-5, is KAGVTQTPRYLIKTRGQQVTLSCSPISGHRSVSWYQQTPGQGLQFLFEYFSETQRNKGNFPGRFSGRQFSNSRSEMNVSTLELGDSALYLCASSPGQGSKETQYFGPGTRLLVL.

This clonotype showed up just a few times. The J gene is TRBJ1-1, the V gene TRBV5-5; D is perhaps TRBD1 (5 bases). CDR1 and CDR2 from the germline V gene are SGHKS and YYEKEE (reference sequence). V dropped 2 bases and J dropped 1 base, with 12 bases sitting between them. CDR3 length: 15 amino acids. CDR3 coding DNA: TGTGCCAGCAGCTTTGTTGGGGCAGGGAACACTGAAGCTTTCTTT. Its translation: CASSFVGAGNTEAFF.

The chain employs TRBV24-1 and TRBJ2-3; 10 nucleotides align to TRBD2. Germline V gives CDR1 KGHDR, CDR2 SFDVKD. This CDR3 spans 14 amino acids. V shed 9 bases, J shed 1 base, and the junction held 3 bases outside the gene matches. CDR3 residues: CATQRGGGTDTQYF. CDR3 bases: TGTGCCACCCAGCGGGGGGGCGGCACAGATACGCAGTATTTT.

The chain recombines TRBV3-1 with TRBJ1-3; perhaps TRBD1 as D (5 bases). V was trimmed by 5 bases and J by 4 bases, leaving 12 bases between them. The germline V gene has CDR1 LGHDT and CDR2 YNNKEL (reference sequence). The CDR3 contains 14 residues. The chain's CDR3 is CASSDGTLGNTIYF. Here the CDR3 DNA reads TGTGCCAGCAGCGATGGGACGTTGGGAAACACCATATATTTT.

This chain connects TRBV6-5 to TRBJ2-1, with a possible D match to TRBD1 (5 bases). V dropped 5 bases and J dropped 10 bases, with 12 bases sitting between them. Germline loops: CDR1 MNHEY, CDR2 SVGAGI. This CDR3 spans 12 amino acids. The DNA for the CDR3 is TGTGCCAGCAGTCTCACCCGGACAGAGCAGTTCTTC. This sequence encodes CASSLTRTEQFF.

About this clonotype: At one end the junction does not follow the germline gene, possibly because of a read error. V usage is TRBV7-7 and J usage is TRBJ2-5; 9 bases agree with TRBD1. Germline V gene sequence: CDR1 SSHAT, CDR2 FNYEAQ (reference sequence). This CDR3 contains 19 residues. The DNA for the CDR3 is TGTGCTAGCAGCCATCCCCACCCTATCCCGGGACAGGGATGGGAGACCCAGTACTTC. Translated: CASSHPHPIPGQGWETQYF. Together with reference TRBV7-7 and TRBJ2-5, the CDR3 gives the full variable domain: GAGVSQSPRYKVTKRGQDVTLRCDPISSHATLYWYQQALGQGPEFLTYFNYEAQPDKSGLPSDRFSAERPEGSISTLTIQRTEQRDSAMYRCASSHPHPIPGQGWETQYFGPGTRLLVL.

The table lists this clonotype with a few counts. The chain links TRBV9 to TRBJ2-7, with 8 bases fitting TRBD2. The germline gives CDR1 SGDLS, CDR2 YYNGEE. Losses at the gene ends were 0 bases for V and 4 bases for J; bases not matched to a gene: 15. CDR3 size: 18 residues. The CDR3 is CASSVGERAGGPLYEQYF. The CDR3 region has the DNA TGTGCCAGCAGCGTAGGAGAGAGGGCGGGAGGCCCGCTTTACGAGCAGTACTTC.

CDR3 protein: CAISSGGQGYNEQFF. The CDR3 nucleotides are TGTGCCATCAGTTCAGGGGGACAGGGCTACAATGAGCAGTTCTTC. The chain carries TRBV10-3 and TRBJ2-1; 9 nucleotides match TRBD1. V lost 5 bases to trimming and J lost 3 bases; unmatched junction nucleotides: 5. Germline CDR1 reads ENHRY; CDR2 reads SYGVKD. This CDR3 has 15 residues.

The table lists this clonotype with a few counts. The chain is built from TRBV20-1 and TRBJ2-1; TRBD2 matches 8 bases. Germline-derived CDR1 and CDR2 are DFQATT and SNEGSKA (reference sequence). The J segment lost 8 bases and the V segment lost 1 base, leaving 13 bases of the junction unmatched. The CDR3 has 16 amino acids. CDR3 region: CSARGPSGVAGHEQFF. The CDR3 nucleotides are TGCAGTGCTAGAGGCCCATCAGGAGTAGCGGGACATGAGCAGTTCTTC.